A selection of T cell receptor beta chains follows, all from one sample in a study of blood T cell repertoires in COVID-19. TCRdb keeps only in-frame clones here, not all; method: immunoSEQ multiplex PCR. The sample lists fewer than 90,000 clones, around 90% seen once, with around 14% in the top ten. Sample: peripheral blood. The receptors come from a male donor with acute or convalescent COVID-19. CDR3s include the opening cysteine and the closing phenylalanine or tryptophan. D genes are given only for firm matches. Some rows mark clone size as missing; the rest say once, few, many or name a class of expanded clone.

V gene	D gene	clone size	J gene	CDR3 DNA	CDR3 protein
TRBV2	NA	NA	TRBJ1-5	TGTGCCAGCGGACACCTCAATCAGCCCCAGCATTTT	CASGHLNQPQHF
TRBV7-3	TRBD1	NA	TRBJ2-4	TGTGCCAGCTCCGGGGACAGGGGTTTTTTGGTGAACATTCAGTACTTC	CASSGDRGFLVNIQYF
TRBV9	TRBD2	NA	TRBJ2-4	TGTGCCAGCAGCGTAGACGGGACTAAGGTTCAGTACTTC	CASSVDGTKVQYF
TRBV19	NA	NA	TRBJ2-3	TGTGCCAGTCAGGTAACTAGCACAGATACGCAGTATTTT	CASQVTSTDTQYF
TRBV2	TRBD2	NA	TRBJ2-7	TGTGCCAGCAGTGGGACTAGTCTGGTGGAGCAGTACTTC	CASSGTSLVEQYF
TRBV19	TRBD1	NA	TRBJ1-6	TGTGCCAGTAGTTTAGGACAGGACACTTCACCCCTCCACTTT	CASSLGQDTSPLHF
TRBV13	TRBD1	NA	TRBJ2-1	TGTGCCAGCAGCTTAGGCTCGACAGGGAACGGCAATGAGCAGTTCTTC	CASSLGSTGNGNEQFF
TRBV5-1	NA	NA	TRBJ2-7	TGCGCCAGCAGCTTCTCGGGTCTGGCCGAGCAGTACTTC	CASSFSGLAEQYF
TRBV14	TRBD1	NA	TRBJ2-7	TGTGCCAGCAGCCACTGGGACAGGCATTCCGAGCAGTACTTC	CASSHWDRHSEQYF
TRBV19	TRBD1	NA	TRBJ2-1	TGTGCCAGTAGTATAAGGGCGGGACAGGGAAGAAATGAGCAGTTCTTC	CASSIRAGQGRNEQFF
TRBV19	TRBD1	once	TRBJ2-7	TGTGCCAGTAGTCTACGACAGGGGAGCGAGCAGTACTTC	CASSLRQGSEQYF
TRBV27	NA	NA	TRBJ1-6	TGTGCCAGCGGTAGGACAAATGGTTCACCCCTCCACTTT	CASGRTNGSPLHF
TRBV6-5	NA	NA	TRBJ1-1	TGTGCCACCGGACAAGGGAACACTGAAGCTTTCTTT	CATGQGNTEAFF
TRBV2	NA	few	TRBJ2-7	TGTGCCAGCAGTCCTCTCTACGAGCAGTACTTC	CASSPLYEQYF
TRBV7-9	NA	NA	TRBJ2-5	TGTGCCAGCACCGACCTGGGGGGAGAGACCCAGTACTTC	CASTDLGGETQYF
TRBV19	TRBD1	NA	TRBJ2-2	TGTGCCAGTAGTAAGGGACAGCGAACCCTTAACACCGGGGAGCTGTTTTTT	CASSKGQRTLNTGELFF